The 21 T cell receptor beta chains listed next were all sequenced from one sample in a study of cytomegalovirus exposure and HLA in healthy donors. Primers included in the PCR were 60 Vbeta and 13 Jbeta primers. This table comes from immunoSEQ multiplex PCR, and its TCRdb copy is limited to in-frame clones, with some not included. The table records 250,000 to 300,000 clones, about 93% of them present only once. What was sequenced was PBMCs. The receptors derive from a girl aged 2-15 years in good health and CMV-seronegative.

This rearrangement joins TRBV10-2 to TRBJ2-3, with D possibly matching TRBD2 (5 bases). Germline V CDR1 and CDR2: WSHSY, SAAADI. The CDR3 is 13 residues long. Trimming cost V 6 bases and J 2 bases, with 9 bases left between them. The CDR3 region has the DNA TGCGCCAGCAGAAGCGGCCCCACAGATACGCAGTATTTT. Its translation: CASRSGPTDTQYF.

The chain couples TRBV5-1 to TRBJ1-2, with 11 bases aligning to TRBD1. This CDR3 is built from 15 residues. Germline CDR1 reads SGHRS; CDR2 reads YFSETQ. Trimming took 3 bases from V and 5 from J; bases not matched to a gene: 6. The CDR3 region has the DNA TGCGCCAGCAGCTCATTGGACAGGGGGCAATATGGCTACACCTTC. Translation gives CASSSLDRGQYGYTF.

The chain couples TRBV5-1 to TRBJ2-5, with 7 bases fitting TRBD1. CDR1 and CDR2 from the germline V gene are SGHRS and YFSETQ. The junction had 12 bases not matched to a gene; V was cut back by 2 bases and J by 5 bases. This CDR3 spans 16 amino acids. The CDR3 DNA is TGCGCCAGCAGCTTTGGTAAGGGGGCAAAGGCGGAGACCCAGTACTTC. Protein sequence: CASSFGKGAKAETQYF.

The V gene is TRBV28, the J gene TRBJ2-5; tentative D call: TRBD2 (5 bases). Trimming pared 7 bases from V and 5 bases from J, leaving 8 bases between. Germline V gene lookup returns CDR1 MDHEN and CDR2 SYDVKM. CDR3 length: 11 residues. In DNA, the CDR3 is TGTGCCAGCACCCCGGGGGAGACCCAGTACTTC. Encoded protein: CASTPGETQYF.

The chain uses TRBV27 and TRBJ1-1, with a possible D match to TRBD1 (5 bases). Trimming removed 8 bases at V and 9 bases at J, with 19 bases between. The CDR3 extends over 13 amino acids. Germline lookup yields CDR1 MNHEY and CDR2 SMNVEV (reference sequence). The CDR3 sequence is CASARQSPPKAFF. The CDR3 bases are TGTGCCAGCGCAAGACAGTCGCCTCCAAAAGCTTTCTTT.

The V call is TRBV19, the J call TRBJ1-5; TRBD1 is a possible D gene (5 bases). Germline loops: CDR1 LNHDA, CDR2 SQIVND (reference sequence). Trimming removed 1 base from V and 2 bases from J, with 9 bases in between. This CDR3 region has 15 residues. CDR3 region: CASSIGSRGNQPQHF. CDR3 DNA sequence: TGTGCCAGTAGTATAGGCAGCAGGGGCAATCAGCCCCAGCATTTT.

This rearrangement joins TRBV28 to TRBJ2-7, with 14 bases identical to TRBD2. Germline loops: CDR1 MDHEN, CDR2 SYDVKM. Losses at the gene ends were 5 bases for V and 2 bases for J; bases not matched to a gene: 2. The CDR3 totals 15 residues. DNA for the CDR3: TGTGCCAGCAGTCCGACTAGCGGGGGGGCCTACGAGCAGTACTTC. Translation: CASSPTSGGAYEQYF.

This clone was observed once. The chain is built from TRBV30 and TRBJ2-7, with 8 bases aligning to TRBD1. This CDR3 is built from 11 residues. Trimming removed 7 bases from V and 3 bases from J; junction bases left unmatched: 2. The germline CDR1 and CDR2 sequences are GTSNPN and SVGIG (reference sequence). The DNA for the CDR3 is TGTGCCTCAACAGGGGGCTACGAGCAGTACTTC. Translation gives CASTGGYEQYF.

V is TRBV10-1 and J is TRBJ1-5; 10 positions agree with TRBD1. The CDR3 runs 16 residues. The J segment lost 2 bases and the V segment lost 3 bases, leaving 4 bases of the junction unmatched. Germline CDR1 is WNHNN and CDR2 is SYGVQD (reference sequence). The DNA of the CDR3 is TGCGCCAGCAGTGATGGGGACAGGGGTGGCAATCAGCCCCAGCATTTT. Protein product: CASSDGDRGGNQPQHF.

This rearrangement joins TRBV4-1 to TRBJ2-7; the match to TRBD2 covers 12 bases. J lost 5 bases, V lost 1 base, and 0 bases had no gene match. The length of the CDR3 is 14 residues. The V gene's germline CDR1 is MGHRA and CDR2 YSYEKL. The CDR3 reads CASSQGLAGDEQYF. As DNA, the CDR3 is TGCGCCAGCAGCCAAGGACTAGCGGGGGACGAGCAGTACTTC.

The chain couples TRBV9 to TRBJ2-3; D is perhaps TRBD1 (5 bases). Germline lookup yields CDR1 SGDLS and CDR2 YYNGEE. This CDR3 is built from 16 residues. The ends were cut back, 0 bases at V and 2 bases at J, with 13 bases in the middle. The CDR3 here is CASSVGGGSLTDTQYF. The CDR3 DNA follows: TGTGCCAGCAGCGTAGGGGGCGGTAGCCTCACAGATACGCAGTATTTT.

This chain uses TRBV7-2 with TRBJ2-7; 7 bases are shared with TRBD2. This CDR3 region has 15 residues. J was trimmed by 0 bases and V by 1 base; bases with no gene match: 3. Germline V gives CDR1 SGHTA, CDR2 FQGNSA. The CDR3, as DNA: TGTGCCAGCAGCTTAGTTTCTAGCGGCTCCTACGAGCAGTACTTC. This translates into CASSLVSSGSYEQYF.

V usage is TRBV15 and J usage is TRBJ2-1, with a tentative D call TRBD1 (6 bases). This CDR3 is 15 amino acids long. V gave up 3 bases and J gave up 4 bases, with 13 bases separating them. The germline V gene encodes CDR1 LNHNV and CDR2 YYDKDF (reference sequence). CDR3 DNA: TGTGCCACCAGCAGCCTGAACAGGGAGTACAATGAGCAGTTCTTC. This codes for CATSSLNREYNEQFF.

The V call is TRBV9, the J call TRBJ1-3, with D perhaps matching TRBD1 (5 bases). V was shortened by 3 bases and J by 0 bases, with 16 bases between the two germline ends. Germline lookup yields CDR1 SGDLS and CDR2 YYNGEE. This CDR3 has 17 amino acids. This chain's CDR3 is CASSGGEEANSGNTIYF. CDR3 DNA: TGTGCCAGCAGCGGGGGGGAGGAGGCGAACTCTGGAAACACCATATATTTT.

A note on this clone: This sample includes further DNA sequences coding for the same CDR3. The rearrangement links TRBV11-2 to TRBJ1-1; D is uncertain. CDR1 SGHAT and CDR2 FQNNGV come from the germline V gene. Trimming removed 3 bases from V and 0 bases from J, with 8 bases in between. This CDR3 is built from 14 residues. CDR3: CASSLGTVNTEAFF. The CDR3 region has the DNA TGTGCCAGCAGCTTGGGCACAGTGAACACTGAAGCTTTCTTT. The entire variable domain, with the rest obtained from reference TRBV11-2 and TRBJ1-1, is as follows: EAGVAQSPRYKIIEKRQSVAFWCNPISGHATLYWYQQILGQGPKLLIQFQNNGVVDDSQLPKDRFSAERLKGVDSTLKIQPAKLEDSAVYLCASSLGTVNTEAFFGQGTRLTVV.

The V gene is TRBV6-5, the J gene TRBJ1-5, with a weak D call TRBD1 (5 bases). CDR1 and CDR2 (germline): MNHEY, SVGAGI. The CDR3 runs 15 residues. V dropped 5 bases and J dropped 0 bases, with 11 bases sitting between them. CDR3 loop: CASSPGRVSNQPQHF. As DNA, the CDR3 is TGTGCCAGCAGTCCCGGCAGGGTTAGCAATCAGCCCCAGCATTTT.

This clone occurred a few times. This rearrangement joins TRBV29-1 to TRBJ2-5; 14 bases agree with TRBD2. After removal of 1 base from V and 5 bases from J, the junction contained 9 bases not matched to a gene. CDR1 SQVTM and CDR2 ANQGSEA come from the germline V gene. The CDR3 has 17 residues. The DNA for the CDR3 is TGCAGCGTTGAAGGGGCCGGGACTAGCGGGAGTGTCGAGACCCAGTACTTC. This gives the protein CSVEGAGTSGSVETQYF.

The rearrangement joins TRBV30 to TRBJ1-2; the D gene is possibly TRBD1 (5 bases). Germline values: CDR1 GTSNPN, CDR2 SVGIG (reference sequence). CDR3 length equals 12 residues. Trimming took off 3 bases at V and 8 bases at J, with 13 bases between the two ends. CDR3 coding DNA: TGTGCCTGGAGGGGGGAGGGCCAAGGCTACACCTTC. Translated, it gives CAWRGEGQGYTF.

The chain carries TRBV2 and TRBJ1-6; D gene unclear. Trimming stripped 0 bases from V and 7 bases from J, with 7 bases between. CDR1 SNHLY and CDR2 FYNNEI come from the germline V gene. The CDR3 consists of 14 residues. The CDR3 sequence: CASSEARWNSPLHF. In nucleotides, the CDR3 is TGTGCCAGCAGTGAAGCCAGATGGAATTCACCCCTCCACTTT.

The genes are TRBV5-6 and TRBJ2-1; the match to TRBD2 covers 10 bases. Germline CDR1 SGHDT, CDR2 YYEEEE. The CDR3 covers 16 residues. V gave up 2 bases and J gave up 10 bases; unmatched junction bases: 12. CDR3 loop: CASSFVGTSELQEQFF. CDR3 sequence (DNA): TGTGCCAGCAGCTTTGTGGGGACTAGCGAATTACAGGAGCAGTTCTTC.

The chain combines TRBV5-6 with TRBJ2-1, with a weak D call TRBD2 (7 bases). Germline CDR1 reads SGHDT; CDR2 reads YYEEEE. The CDR3 has 16 residues. The V and J ends lost 0 bases and 6 bases respectively, with 16 bases between them. The CDR3 coding sequence is TGTGCCAGCAGCTTGGTAGGGGCGGGGGCCCTCAATGAGCAGTTCTTC. Its protein is CASSLVGAGALNEQFF.